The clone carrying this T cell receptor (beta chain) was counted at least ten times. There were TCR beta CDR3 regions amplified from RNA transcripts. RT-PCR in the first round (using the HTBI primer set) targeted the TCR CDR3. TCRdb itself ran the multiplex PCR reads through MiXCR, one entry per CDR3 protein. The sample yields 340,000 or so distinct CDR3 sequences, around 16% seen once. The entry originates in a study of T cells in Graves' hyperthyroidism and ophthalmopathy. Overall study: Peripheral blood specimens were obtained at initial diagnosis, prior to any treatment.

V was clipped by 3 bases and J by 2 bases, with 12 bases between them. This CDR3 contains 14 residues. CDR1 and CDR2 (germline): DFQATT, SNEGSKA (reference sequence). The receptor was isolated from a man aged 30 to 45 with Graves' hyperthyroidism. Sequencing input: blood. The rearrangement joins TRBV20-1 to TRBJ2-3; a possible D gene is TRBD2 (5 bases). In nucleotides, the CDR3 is TGCAGTGCTAGCCCCGGACTCCCCACAGATACGCAGTATTTT. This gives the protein CSASPGLPTDTQYF.